The entry below describes one T cell receptor (beta chain). This sample was included in a study of blood T cell repertoires in COVID-19. Study in general: Specimens from acute and convalescent COVID-19 originated in the United States, Italy and Spain.

Germline assignment: CDR1 SGHAT and CDR2 FQNNGV. With 0 bases removed from V and 1 base from J, the gap between germline ends came to 7 bases. The CDR3 has 15 residues. Study processing details: Estimation of nucleated cell counts was performed using reference gene primer amplification. Here immunoSEQ multiplex PCR was the method, and the copy in TCRdb shows in-frame clones only, minus some. The DNA was the basis for D and trimming; V, J and clone size are from that table. The sample lists 300,000 to 400,000 clones; about 90% were seen once. Sequences were obtained from peripheral blood. The source is a woman in her 70s with COVID-19, enrolled during active disease. V usage is TRBV11-2 and J usage is TRBJ1-3; the D gene is possibly TRBD1 (5 bases). This CDR3 reads CASSLDRVSGNTIYF. CDR3 in DNA: TGTGCCAGCAGCTTAGACAGGGTTTCTGGAAACACCATATATTTT.